The entry below describes one TCR beta chain. The length of the CDR3 is 16 residues. The V gene lost 0 bases and the J gene lost 3 bases, with 16 bases spanning the gap. These data are taken from a study of shared clonotypes between healthy human individuals. Profiled with immunoSEQ multiplex PCR; TCRdb holds only in-frame clones, not every one. The sample has about 2.4 million clones, 93% seen once. This receptor was taken from a young man in good health. Some clones in this sample may be carry-over from other donors' samples. The specimen was naive CD4+ T cells from PBMCs. This sample's subset: CD45RA+ positively selected. The chain is built from TRBV5-3 and TRBJ2-7; D may be TRBD1 (6 bases). TRBV5-3 belongs to the ORF category, with a function that is uncertain. The CDR3 loop reads CARSLGGFRGFYEQYF. In DNA form, the CDR3 reads TGTGCCAGAAGCTTGGGAGGTTTCAGGGGATTCTACGAGCAGTACTTC.